This TCR beta chain was sequenced during a study of T cells in Graves' hyperthyroidism and ophthalmopathy (dated by TCRdb to between 2019 and 2020). Notes on the research overall: Peripheral blood was collected at initial diagnosis, before any treatment. A discovery cohort of 95 to 100 patients, about 40 with Graves' ophthalmopathy and roughly 59 with stable Graves' hyperthyroidism, was used to find distinguishing TCR V-J signatures. Prospective prediction of ophthalmopathy was tested in an independent validation cohort consisting of some 18 hyperthyroidism patients and more than 15 patients who later progressed to ophthalmopathy. For training and testing, the 100 or so patients in the discovery cohort were randomly divided in a 7:3 ratio. The study also compared thyroid tissue and blood T-cell repertoires from several Graves' hyperthyroidism patients. After sampling, hyperthyroidism patients received methimazole starting at 30 mg daily, and ophthalmopathy patients received high-dose intravenous methylprednisolone. TCR Vbeta CDR3 sequencing of some 140 peripheral blood samples (about 45 ophthalmopathy, some 75 hyperthyroidism and 17 progressor patients) is reported in the paper.

Paper-wide results and their limitations: During validation, the model predicted progression to ophthalmopathy a median of approximately six months ahead of onset, with almost 71% sensitivity and less than 85% specificity. Sample size was not statistically predetermined, and investigators were not blinded to group allocation. Most expanded thyroid clonotypes (frequency above 0.001) were also detected in blood, suggesting blood repertoires may reflect thyroid immune responses. A 13 V-J signature model separated ophthalmopathy from stable hyperthyroidism, with 87.88% sensitivity and 81% to 83% specificity in cross-validation and 80%/75% in testing.

Amplification of TCR beta CDR3 regions was carried out from RNA transcripts. The TCR CDR3 was subjected to a first round of RT-PCR using the HTBI primer set and the Qiagen OneStep RT-PCR kit. Libraries were constructed in a second round of multiplex PCR, after which size selection and purification were performed. Libraries were sequenced paired-end with 100 bp reads on an Illumina HiSeq2000. The published analysis was carried out like this. SOAPnuke was used to process the raw data, throwing out any read that contained adapters or uncalled bases, had a mean Phred below 15, or lacked an exact constant-primer or identifier match. High-quality paired reads were merged using COPE v1.2.5, and each unique nucleotide sequence was defined as a clonotype. Clonotypes were aligned to IMGT TRBV, TRBD and TRBJ reference segments using MiTCR v1.1. Only V-J combinations with frequency above 0.0001, covering 99% to 99.2% of repertoires, were analysed. A TCS score was defined as the ratio between F50 (clonal expansion) and ExV (chaos), using BLOSUM62-based TCRdist between CDR3 peptides within each V-J. Welch's t-statistics and random forest reduced around 520 V-J features to about 12, which were used in a naive Bayes classifier (R e1071). TCRdb cleaned the public reads at Q25 with fastp, built clones with MiXCR and kept in-frame beta chains. Here each entry gathers all rows of one CDR3 protein and keeps the most common genes and DNA. The V and J calls were determined by TCRdb, not by the authors. Present in this sample are about 520,000 distinct CDR3 sequences, approximately 25% of which were seen just once. Of the sample, roughly 12% falls within the top ten clones.

Ophthalmopathy patients had moderately to severely active disease, with a Clinical Activity Score of 3 or more, a NOSPECS grade of 4 or more, and a disease duration of less than 3 months. Any patient with an uncontrolled infection, another autoimmune disease, pregnancy or lactation was excluded. Clinical symptoms, serum thyroxine and TRAb, thyroid ultrasound, and orbital computed tomography formed the basis for the diagnoses. PBMCs were separated from 10 ml of fresh peripheral blood using Ficoll-Paque density gradient centrifugation. Total RNA was extracted with Trizol reagent, and quality was checked on an Agilent 2100 Bioanalyzer. On this clonotype: It has no known antigen specificity. Per-base qualities were not stored, and no clone one base away is much larger.

CDR1 SNHLY and CDR2 FYNNEI are derived from the germline V gene. V loses 10 bases at its end and J loses 4 bases; junction bases beyond the gene matches: 9. Reading from cysteine to phenylalanine, the CDR3 counts 13 amino acids. This entry keeps only the CDR3 DNA: 39 bases, framed from base 1. This clonotype originated in a woman in her twenties or thirties with Graves' ophthalmopathy. Sequencing input: blood. The sequence is built from TRBV2 and TRBJ1-1; 7 middle bases align to TRBD1. The CDR3 amino acid sequence is: CATWLQGITEAFF. The DNA sequence is given as TGTGCCACCTGGCTACAGGGGATCACTGAAGCTTTCTTT.